This TCR beta chain was identified in a study of early T cells in non-severe SARS-CoV-2 infection. The CDR3 totals 13 residues. Trimming shortened V by 7 bases and J by 3 bases, and 13 bases separated the two germline ends. Looked up from germline, CDR1 is SQVTM and CDR2 is ANQGSEA. TCRdb processed the 5' RACE reads anew with MiXCR; each CDR3 protein has one entry. The table has approximately 76,000 distinct CDR3 sequences, over 11% seen once. This clonotype has ten or more counts. Its antigen is undetermined. Study-level results: A preference for anti-spike CD8 responses marked VDJdb matching, which missed private and CD4 specificities.

Sequenced input: whole blood. The chain uses TRBV29-1 and TRBJ2-1, with D perhaps matching TRBD2 (6 bases). The clonotype was recovered from an adult who was a healthcare worker with PCR-confirmed SARS-CoV-2 infection or an uninfected control (not recorded which). Here the CDR3 DNA reads TGCAGCGGGGGGACTCGAGACTACAATGAGCAGTTCTTC. It encodes CSGGTRDYNEQFF.